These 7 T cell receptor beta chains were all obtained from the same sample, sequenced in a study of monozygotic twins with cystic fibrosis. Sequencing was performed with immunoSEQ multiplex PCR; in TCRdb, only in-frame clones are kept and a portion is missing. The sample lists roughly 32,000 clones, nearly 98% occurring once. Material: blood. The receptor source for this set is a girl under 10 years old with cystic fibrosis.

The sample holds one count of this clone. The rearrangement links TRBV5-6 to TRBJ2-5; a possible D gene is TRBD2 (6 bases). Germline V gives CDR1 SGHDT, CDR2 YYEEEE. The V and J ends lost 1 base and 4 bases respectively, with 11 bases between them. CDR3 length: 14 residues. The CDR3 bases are TGTGCCAGCAGCTTGTGGGGGGAGATAGAGACCCAGTACTTC. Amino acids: CASSLWGEIETQYF.

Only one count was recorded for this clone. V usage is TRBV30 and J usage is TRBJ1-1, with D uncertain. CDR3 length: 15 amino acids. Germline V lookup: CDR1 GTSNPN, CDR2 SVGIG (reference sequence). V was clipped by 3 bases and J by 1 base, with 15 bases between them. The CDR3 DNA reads TGTGCCTGGAGCCGGGAAGAGGTGAAGAACACTGAAGCTTTCTTT. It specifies CAWSREEVKNTEAFF.

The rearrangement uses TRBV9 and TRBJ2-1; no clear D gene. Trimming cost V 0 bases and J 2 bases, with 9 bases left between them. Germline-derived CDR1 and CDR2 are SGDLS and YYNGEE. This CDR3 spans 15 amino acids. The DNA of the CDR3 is TGTGCCAGCAGCGTAGAAGGGCTAGCCTACAATGAGCAGTTCTTC. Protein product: CASSVEGLAYNEQFF.

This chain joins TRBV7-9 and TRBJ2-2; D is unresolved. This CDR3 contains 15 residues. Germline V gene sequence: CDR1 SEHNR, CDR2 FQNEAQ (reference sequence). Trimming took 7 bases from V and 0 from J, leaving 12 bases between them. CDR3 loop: CASTPSGTNTGELFF. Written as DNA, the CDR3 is TGTGCCAGCACCCCCAGTGGGACGAACACCGGGGAGCTGTTTTTT.

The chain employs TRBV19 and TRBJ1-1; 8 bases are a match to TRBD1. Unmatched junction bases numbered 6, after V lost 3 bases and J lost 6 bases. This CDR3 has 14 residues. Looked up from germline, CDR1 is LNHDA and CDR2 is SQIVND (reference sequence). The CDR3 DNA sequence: TGTGCCAGTAGTATCACAGGGGGTTTCGCTGAAGCTTTCTTT. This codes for CASSITGGFAEAFF.

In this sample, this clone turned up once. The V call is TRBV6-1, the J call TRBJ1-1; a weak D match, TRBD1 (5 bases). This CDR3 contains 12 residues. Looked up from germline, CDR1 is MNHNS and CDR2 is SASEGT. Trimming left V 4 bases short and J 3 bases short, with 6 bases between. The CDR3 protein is CASSVGDTEAFF. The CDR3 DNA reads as TGTGCCAGCAGTGTGGGGGACACTGAAGCTTTCTTT.

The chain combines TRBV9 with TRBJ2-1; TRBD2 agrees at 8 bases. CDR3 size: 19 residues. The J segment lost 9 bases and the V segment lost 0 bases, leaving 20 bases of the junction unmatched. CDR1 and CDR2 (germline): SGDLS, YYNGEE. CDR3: CASSVELSRLARPPAEQFF. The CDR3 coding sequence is TGTGCCAGCAGCGTAGAATTAAGCAGACTAGCGCGGCCCCCCGCTGAGCAGTTCTTC.